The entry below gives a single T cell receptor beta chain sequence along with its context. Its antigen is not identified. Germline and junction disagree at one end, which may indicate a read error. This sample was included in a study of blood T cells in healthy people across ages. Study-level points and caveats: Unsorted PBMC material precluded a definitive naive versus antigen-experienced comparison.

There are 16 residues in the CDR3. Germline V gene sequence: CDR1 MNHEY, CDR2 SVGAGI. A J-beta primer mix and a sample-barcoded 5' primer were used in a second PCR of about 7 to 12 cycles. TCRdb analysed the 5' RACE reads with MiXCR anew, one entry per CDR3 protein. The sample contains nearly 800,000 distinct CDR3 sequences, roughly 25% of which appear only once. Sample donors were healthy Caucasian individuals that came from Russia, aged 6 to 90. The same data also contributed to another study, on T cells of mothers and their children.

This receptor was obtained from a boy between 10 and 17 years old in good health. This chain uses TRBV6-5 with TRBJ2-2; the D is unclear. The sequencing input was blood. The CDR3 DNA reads TGTGCCAGCAGTTACCCGGGCGGTCTGAACGCCGGGGAGCTGTTTTTT. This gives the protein CASSYPGGLNAGELFF.